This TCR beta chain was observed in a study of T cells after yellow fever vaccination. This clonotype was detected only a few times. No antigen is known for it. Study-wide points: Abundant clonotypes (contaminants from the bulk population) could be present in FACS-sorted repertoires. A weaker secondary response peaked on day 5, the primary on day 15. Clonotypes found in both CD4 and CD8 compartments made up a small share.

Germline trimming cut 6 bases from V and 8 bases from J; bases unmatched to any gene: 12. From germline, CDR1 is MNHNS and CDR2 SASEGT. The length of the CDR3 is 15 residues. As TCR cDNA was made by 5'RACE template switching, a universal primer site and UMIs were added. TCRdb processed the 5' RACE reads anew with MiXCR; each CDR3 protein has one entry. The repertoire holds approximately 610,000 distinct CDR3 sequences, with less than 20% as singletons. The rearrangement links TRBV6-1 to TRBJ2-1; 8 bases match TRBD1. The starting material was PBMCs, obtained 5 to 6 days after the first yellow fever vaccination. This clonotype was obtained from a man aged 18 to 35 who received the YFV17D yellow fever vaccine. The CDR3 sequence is CASRDPGTGSDEQFF. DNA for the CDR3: TGTGCCAGCAGAGACCCCGGGACAGGCAGCGATGAGCAGTTCTTC.